The 11 T cell receptor beta chains below all came from one sample that was sequenced in a study of OX40 agonist ivuxolimab in advanced cancers. Clones were sequenced by immunoSEQ multiplex PCR, and TCRdb holds only the in-frame ones, with some missing. Seen here are 65,000 to 85,000 clones, 80% to 95% observed once, and the top ten hold about 8.3%. The sequencing here drew on CD4+ or CD8+ T cells sorted from blood, taken in a trial of the OX40 agonist ivuxolimab. These receptors were collected from an adult with an advanced solid tumor such as melanoma, head and neck, liver or kidney cancer.

The genes are TRBV2 and TRBJ2-3, with 11 bases matching TRBD2. Losses at the gene ends were 1 base for V and 3 bases for J; bases not matched to a gene: 6. This CDR3 is 17 amino acids long. The germline CDR1 and CDR2 sequences are SNHLY and FYNNEI. CDR3 residues: CASSEGLAGGSTDTQYF. The CDR3 DNA sequence: TGTGCCAGCAGTGAAGGCCTAGCGGGGGGTTCTACAGATACGCAGTATTTT. Filled out from reference TRBV2 and TRBJ2-3, the complete variable domain reads EPEVTQTPSHQVTQMGQEVILRCVPISNHLYFYWYRQILGQKVEFLVSFYNNEISEKSEIFDDQFSVERPDGSNFTLKIRSTKLEDSAMYFCASSEGLAGGSTDTQYFGPGTRLTVL.

This clone occurred once. The chain has TRBV7-5 and TRBJ2-1; TRBD2 is the table's D call and was not checked against the DNA. TRBV7-5 is a pseudogene locus. This CDR3 has 17 residues. CDR3 amino acids: CVRSLGLAGSPSPEQFF. The CDR3 DNA follows: TGTGTCAGAAGCCTCGGATTAGCGGGGTCTCCTTCGCCTGAGCAGTTCTTC.

The chain joins TRBV5-1 to TRBJ2-3, with D possibly matching TRBD1 (5 bases). There are 14 residues in the CDR3. V dropped 8 bases and J dropped 2 bases, with 15 bases sitting between them. From germline, CDR1 is SGHRS and CDR2 YFSETQ. The CDR3 loop reads CASGHIHYTDTQYF. The CDR3 DNA reads TGCGCCAGTGGACATATCCATTACACAGATACGCAGTATTTT. Complete variable domain (other parts from reference TRBV5-1 and TRBJ2-3): KAGVTQTPRYLIKTRGQQVTLSCSPISGHRSVSWYQQTPGQGLQFLFEYFSETQRNKGNFPGRFSGRQFSNSRSEMNVSTLELGDSALYLCASGHIHYTDTQYFGPGTRLTVL.

This clone was seen only once. The V and J genes are TRBV6-4 and TRBJ1-4; 9 bases are shared with TRBD1. Germline assignment: CDR1 MRHNA and CDR2 SNTAGT. The CDR3 loop spans 15 amino acids. V shed 9 bases and J 0 bases; nucleotides not matched to a gene: 5. CDR3 protein: CARPGQGATNEKLFF. CDR3 coding DNA: TGTGCCAGACCGGGACAGGGTGCAACTAATGAAAAACTGTTTTTT.

This rearrangement joins TRBV27 to TRBJ2-7; D is ambiguous. V gave up 8 bases and J gave up 3 bases, with 5 bases separating them. This CDR3 region has 10 residues. CDR1 is MNHEY and CDR2 is SMNVEV in the germline V gene (reference sequence). The CDR3 nucleotides are TGTGCCAGCGGAGACTACGAGCAGTACTTC. Residues: CASGDYEQYF.

This chain links TRBV11-3 with TRBJ2-1, with 7 nucleotides matching TRBD2. The V and J ends lost 4 bases and 0 bases, in that order; junction bases with no gene match: 12. CDR3 length equals 18 residues. Per germline, CDR1 SGHNT and CDR2 YENEEA. In nucleotides, the CDR3 is TGTGCCAGCAGCTCGGGGGAAGGGAGGGTTGGCTCCTACAATGAGCAGTTCTTC. The encoded protein is CASSSGEGRVGSYNEQFF. Full variable domain (rest looked up from reference TRBV11-3 and TRBJ2-1): EAGVVQSPRYKIIEKKQPVAFWCNPISGHNTLYWYLQNLGQGPELLIRYENEEAVDDSQLPKDRFSAERLKGVDSTLKIQPAELGDSAVYLCASSSGEGRVGSYNEQFFGPGTRLTVL.

The CDR3, as DNA: TGTGCCAGTAGTTTCGACAGGGCGACAGATACGCAGTATTTT. Protein sequence: CASSFDRATDTQYF. V usage is TRBV19 and J usage is TRBJ2-3, with 7 bases aligning to TRBD1. Trimming at V came to 5 bases and at J to 3 bases, leaving 5 bases not matched to a gene. The CDR3 length is 14 residues. Germline CDR1 reads LNHDA; CDR2 reads SQIVND (reference sequence). Supplemented by reference TRBV19 and TRBJ2-3, the full variable domain reads DGGITQSPKYLFRKEGQNVTLSCEQNLNHDAMYWYRQDPGQGLRLIYYSQIVNDFQKGDIAEGYSVSREKKESFPLTVTSAQKNPTAFYLCASSFDRATDTQYFGPGTRLTVL.

Regarding this clone: Other DNA variants within this sample encode the same CDR3. The chain uses TRBV7-9 and TRBJ2-2, with D uncertain. V dropped 5 bases and J dropped 1 base, with 8 bases sitting between them. The CDR3 runs to 14 residues. The germline gives CDR1 SEHNR, CDR2 FQNEAQ (reference sequence). CDR3 region: CASSPTENTGELFF. CDR3 coding DNA: TGTGCCAGCAGCCCGACTGAGAACACCGGGGAGCTGTTTTTT.

The chain recombines TRBV13 with TRBJ2-5; D uncertain. There are 15 residues in the CDR3. Per germline, CDR1 PRHDT and CDR2 FYEKMQ (reference sequence). Deletions cut 2 bases from V and 2 bases from J, with 12 bases between. CDR3 in DNA: TGTGCCAGCAGCTTATTAGCAGACAATCAAGAGACCCAGTACTTC. This gives the protein CASSLLADNQETQYF.

The V call is TRBV2, the J call TRBJ1-1; a weak D match, TRBD1 (6 bases). The CDR3 is made up of 16 amino acids. V lost 8 bases, J lost 2 bases, and 21 bases lay in between. Looked up from germline, CDR1 is SNHLY and CDR2 is FYNNEI. CDR3 in amino acids: CASRFSPEQGNTEAFF. As DNA, the CDR3 is TGTGCCAGCCGGTTCTCACCCGAACAGGGTAACACTGAAGCTTTCTTT.

The rearrangement joins TRBV6-5 to TRBJ2-3, with 7 positions matching TRBD2. The V segment lost 1 base and the J segment 5 bases; nucleotides outside the gene matches: 6. The V gene's germline CDR1 is MNHEY and CDR2 SVGAGI. CDR3 length: 15 amino acids. In DNA, the CDR3 is TGTGCCAGCAGTTACTATGGGGGGGGTATAGATACGCAGTATTTT. Its translation is CASSYYGGGIDTQYF.